This entry is about one T cell receptor beta chain. As yet, its antigen is unknown. This entry is derived from a study of shared clonotypes between healthy human individuals. Regarding the study as a whole: In having few donors, the study represented limited genetic and exposure-history diversity.

This CDR3 contains 15 residues. Trimming left V 1 base short and J 4 bases short, with 13 bases between. Germline V lookup: CDR1 SGHTA, CDR2 FQGNSA. In the authors' methods: Junction-only immunoSEQ sequences carried no quality scores, so filtering differed. Repertoires were generated with immunoSEQ multiplex PCR, while TCRdb's copy carries only in-frame clones and drops some. That table furnishes V, J and clone size, whereas the DNA furnished D and trimming. The table records more than 550,000 clones, roughly 88% of them present only once. Both CD45RO+ cells and CCR7-negative CD45RA+ TemRA cells were combined to make up CD8 memory.

The chain employs TRBV7-2 and TRBJ2-5; D might be TRBD2 (7 bases). This clonotype was sampled from a man aged 18 to 29 in good health. Some clones in this sample may be carry-over from other donors' samples. Sequencing input: memory CD8+ T cells from PBMCs. Subset given: CD45RO+ cells pooled with CCR7-negative TemRA cells. The CDR3 DNA reads as TGTGCCAGCAGCTTAGGGGGGGGCGGCGGAGAGACCCAGTACTTC. Translating gives CASSLGGGGGETQYF.